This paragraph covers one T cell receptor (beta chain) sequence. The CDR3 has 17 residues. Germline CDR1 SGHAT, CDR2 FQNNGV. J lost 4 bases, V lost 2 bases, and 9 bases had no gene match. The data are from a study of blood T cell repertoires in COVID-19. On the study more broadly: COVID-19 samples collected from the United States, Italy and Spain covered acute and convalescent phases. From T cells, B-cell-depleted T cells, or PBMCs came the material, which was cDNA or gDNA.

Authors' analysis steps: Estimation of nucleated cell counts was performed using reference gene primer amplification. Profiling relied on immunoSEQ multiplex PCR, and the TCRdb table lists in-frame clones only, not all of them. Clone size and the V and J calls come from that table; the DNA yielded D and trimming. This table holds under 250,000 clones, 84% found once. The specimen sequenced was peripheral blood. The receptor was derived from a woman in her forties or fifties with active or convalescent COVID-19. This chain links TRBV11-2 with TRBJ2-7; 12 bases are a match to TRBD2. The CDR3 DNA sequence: TGTGCCAGCAGCTTAAATACGGGACTAGCGGGCCGTTACGAGCAGTACTTC. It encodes CASSLNTGLAGRYEQYF.